The sequence of this T cell receptor (beta chain) was determined in a study of cytomegalovirus exposure and HLA in healthy donors. Study-wide background: Earlier work reported about 110 million unique TCR beta sequences from 150 million to 200 million T cells. Study findings and constraints: Clonal expansion was found to be greater in HLA-associated TCR beta chains than in equally common others in a later analysis. Previous analysis showed most TCR beta V segments were productive about 87% or about 30% of the time. The sole available immune exposure information was CMV serostatus.

This CDR3 has 15 amino acids. V lost 1 base to trimming and J lost 5 bases, with 13 bases between them. CDR1 is KGHSH, CDR2 LQKENI, per germline. It was with 60 Vbeta and 13 Jbeta primers that the PCR ran. Profiling relied on immunoSEQ multiplex PCR, and the TCRdb table lists in-frame clones only, not all of them. The sample table includes about 120,000 clones. Notes on this clone: As yet, its antigen is unknown.

Source material: PBMCs. This sequence was found in a man between 18 and 35 years old in good health and CMV-seronegative. The chain carries TRBV18 and TRBJ2-3; TRBD2 might be the D (6 bases). This CDR3 is CASSPLPGSLDTQYF. The CDR3 nucleotides are TGTGCCAGCTCACCACTTCCCGGGAGTTTAGATACGCAGTATTTT.